The entry below gives a single T cell receptor (beta chain) sequence along with its context. Its matching antigen is unknown. This sample was taken from a study of PD-L1 blockade in urothelial cancer. Study background: T cells numbered a median of 141,255 in the blood samples.

General study points: Lower pretreatment blood TCR clonality, under the median, predicted better survival, researchers reported.

Time point described: peripheral blood 6 weeks after treatment start. Patients each gave 1 to 8 samples, pretreatment and on-treatment. PCRs were each spiked with synthetic TCR analog templates. Sequencing used immunoSEQ multiplex PCR; TCRdb keeps in-frame clones, though not all of them. The sample carries 50,000 to 55,000 clones, around 90% recorded once. This receptor was taken from a man in his 60s with urothelial cancer. The material was PBMCs, obtained around atezolizumab (anti-PD-L1) treatment.

CDR3 residues: CSVVGGTGVVGELFF. For the CDR3, the DNA is TGCAGCGTTGTCGGCGGGACAGGGGTCGTCGGGGAGCTGTTTTTT. The V gene is TRBV29-1, the J gene TRBJ2-2; 10 positions match TRBD1. This CDR3 is built from 15 residues. The ends lost 4 bases at V and 7 bases at J; junction bases unmatched: 9. Germline V gene lookup returns CDR1 SQVTM and CDR2 ANQGSEA.